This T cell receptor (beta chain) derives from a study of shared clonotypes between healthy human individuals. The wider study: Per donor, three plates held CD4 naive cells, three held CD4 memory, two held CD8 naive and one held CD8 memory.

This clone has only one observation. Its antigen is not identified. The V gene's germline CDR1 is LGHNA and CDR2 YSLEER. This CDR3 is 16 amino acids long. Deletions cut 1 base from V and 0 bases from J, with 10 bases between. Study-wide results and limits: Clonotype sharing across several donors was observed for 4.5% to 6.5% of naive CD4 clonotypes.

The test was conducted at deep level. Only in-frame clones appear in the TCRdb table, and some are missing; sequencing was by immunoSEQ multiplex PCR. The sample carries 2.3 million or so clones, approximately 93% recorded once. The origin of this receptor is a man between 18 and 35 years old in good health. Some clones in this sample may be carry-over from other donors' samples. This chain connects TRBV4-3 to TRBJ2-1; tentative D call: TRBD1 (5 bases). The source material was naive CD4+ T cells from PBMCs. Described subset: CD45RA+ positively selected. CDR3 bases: TGCGCCAGCAGCCAAGGGGGCAGGAGCTCCTACAATGAGCAGTTCTTC. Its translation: CASSQGGRSSYNEQFF.